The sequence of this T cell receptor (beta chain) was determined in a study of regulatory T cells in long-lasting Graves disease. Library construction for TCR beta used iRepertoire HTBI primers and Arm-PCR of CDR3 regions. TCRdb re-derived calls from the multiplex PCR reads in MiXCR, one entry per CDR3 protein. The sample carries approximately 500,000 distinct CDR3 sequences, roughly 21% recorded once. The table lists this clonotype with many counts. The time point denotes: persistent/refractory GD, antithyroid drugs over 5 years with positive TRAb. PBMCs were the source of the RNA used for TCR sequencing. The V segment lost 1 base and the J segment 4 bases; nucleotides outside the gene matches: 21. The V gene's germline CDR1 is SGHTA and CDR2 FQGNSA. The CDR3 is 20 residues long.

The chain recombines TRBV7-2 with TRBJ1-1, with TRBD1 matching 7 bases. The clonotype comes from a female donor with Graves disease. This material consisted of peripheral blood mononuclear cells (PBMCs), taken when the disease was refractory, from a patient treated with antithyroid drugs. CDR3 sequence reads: CASSLVVGRGRGPRGTEAFF. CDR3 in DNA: TGTGCCAGCAGCTTAGTGGTGGGACGTGGGAGGGGGCCTAGGGGCACTGAAGCTTTCTTT.